This T cell receptor beta chain was documented in a study of OX40 agonist ivuxolimab in advanced cancers. Study information: With ivuxolimab, an agonistic anti-OX40 (CD134) antibody, patients were treated. Patients received ivuxolimab, an intravenous treatment, every 2 weeks at 0.01 to 10 mg/kg. Findings and limits, study-wide: Clonal expansion in partial responders at 0.1-3.0 mg/kg ranked among the lowest. CD4+ and CD8+ blood T cells expanded clonally by week 6 at 0.1 to 3.0 mg/kg.

This table comes from immunoSEQ multiplex PCR, and its TCRdb copy is limited to in-frame clones, with some not included. The repertoire consists of 65,000 to 85,000 clones, with around 84% occurring once and the leading ten covering under 0.9%. About this clone: The antigen remains unidentified.

The V gene's germline CDR1 is SGHRS and CDR2 YFSETQ. There are 15 residues in the CDR3. Trimming took off 0 bases at V and 2 bases at J, with 8 bases between the two ends. The TCR was taken from an adult with an advanced solid tumor such as melanoma, head and neck, liver or kidney cancer. The genes are TRBV5-1 and TRBJ1-4; D is uncertain. The specimen was CD4+ or CD8+ T cells sorted from blood, collected in a trial of the OX40 agonist ivuxolimab. In DNA, the CDR3 is TGCGCCAGCAGCTTGGCGCAGAGGACTAATGAAAAACTGTTTTTT. As protein: CASSLAQRTNEKLFF.